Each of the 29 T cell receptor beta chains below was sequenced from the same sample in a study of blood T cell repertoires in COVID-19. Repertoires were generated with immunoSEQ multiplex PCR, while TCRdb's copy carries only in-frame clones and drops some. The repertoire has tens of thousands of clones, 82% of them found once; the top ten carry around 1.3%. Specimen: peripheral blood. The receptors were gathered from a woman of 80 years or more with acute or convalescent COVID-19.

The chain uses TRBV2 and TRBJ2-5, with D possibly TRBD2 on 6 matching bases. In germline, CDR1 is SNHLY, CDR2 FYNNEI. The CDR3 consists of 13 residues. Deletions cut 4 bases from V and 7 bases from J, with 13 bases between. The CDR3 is CASSVGGSGTQYF. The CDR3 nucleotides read TGTGCCAGCAGTGTAGGAGGGTCGGGGACCCAGTACTTC.

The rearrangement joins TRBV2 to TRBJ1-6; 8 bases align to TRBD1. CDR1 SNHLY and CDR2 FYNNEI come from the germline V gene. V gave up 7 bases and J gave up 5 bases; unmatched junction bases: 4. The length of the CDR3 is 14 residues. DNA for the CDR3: TGTGCCAGCATTAAGGACAGGGATAATTCACCCCTCCACTTT. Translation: CASIKDRDNSPLHF.

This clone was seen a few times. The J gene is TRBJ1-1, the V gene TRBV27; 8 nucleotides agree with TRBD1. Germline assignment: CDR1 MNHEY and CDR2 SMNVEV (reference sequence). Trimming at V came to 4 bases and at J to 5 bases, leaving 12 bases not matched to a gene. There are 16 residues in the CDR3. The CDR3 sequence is CASSSPSGRGQTEAFF. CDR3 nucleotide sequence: TGTGCCAGCAGTTCACCCTCGGGCAGGGGGCAAACTGAAGCTTTCTTT.

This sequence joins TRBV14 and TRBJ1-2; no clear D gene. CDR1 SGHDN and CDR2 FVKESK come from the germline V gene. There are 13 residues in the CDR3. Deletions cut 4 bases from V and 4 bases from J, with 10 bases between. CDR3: CASSPTDSYGYTF. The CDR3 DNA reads TGTGCCAGCAGCCCCACAGATTCCTATGGCTACACCTTC.

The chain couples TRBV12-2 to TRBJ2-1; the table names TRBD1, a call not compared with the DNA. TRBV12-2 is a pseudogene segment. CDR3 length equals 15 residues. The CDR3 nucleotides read TGTGCAAGTCGCTTAGTGGGCAGCTCCTACAATGAGCAGTTCTTC. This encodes CASRLVGSSYNEQFF.

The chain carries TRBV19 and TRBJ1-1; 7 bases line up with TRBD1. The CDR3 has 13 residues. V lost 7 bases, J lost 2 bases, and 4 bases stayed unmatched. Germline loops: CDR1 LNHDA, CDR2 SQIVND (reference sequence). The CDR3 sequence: CASKWDSNTEAFF. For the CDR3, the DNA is TGTGCCAGTAAATGGGACAGCAACACTGAAGCTTTCTTT.

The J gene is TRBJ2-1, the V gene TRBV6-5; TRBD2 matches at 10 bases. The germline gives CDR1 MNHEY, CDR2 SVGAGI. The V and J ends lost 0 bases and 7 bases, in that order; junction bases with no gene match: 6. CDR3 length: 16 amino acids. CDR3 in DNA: TGTGCCAGCAGTTACTCGATAGCGGGAGGACGGAATGAGCAGTTCTTC. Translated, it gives CASSYSIAGGRNEQFF.

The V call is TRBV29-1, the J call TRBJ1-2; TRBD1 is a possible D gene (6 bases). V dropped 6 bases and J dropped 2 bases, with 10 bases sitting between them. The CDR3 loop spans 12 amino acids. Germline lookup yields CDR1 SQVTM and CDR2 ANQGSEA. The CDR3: CSVRQENYGYTF. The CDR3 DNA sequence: TGCAGCGTACGACAGGAGAACTATGGCTACACCTTC. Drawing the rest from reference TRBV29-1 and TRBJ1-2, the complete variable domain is SAVISQKPSRDICQRGTSLTIQCQVDSQVTMMFWYRQQPGQSLTLIATANQGSEATYESGFVIDKFPISRPNLTFSTLTVSNMSPEDSSIYLCSVRQENYGYTFGSGTRLTVV.

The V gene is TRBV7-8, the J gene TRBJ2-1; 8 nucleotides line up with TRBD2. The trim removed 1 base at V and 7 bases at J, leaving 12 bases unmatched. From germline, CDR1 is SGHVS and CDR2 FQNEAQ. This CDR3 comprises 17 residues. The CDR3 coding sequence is TGTGCCAGCAGCTTAGACTGGCGGGCGGGAGGAAATAATGAGCAGTTCTTC. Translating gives CASSLDWRAGGNNEQFF.

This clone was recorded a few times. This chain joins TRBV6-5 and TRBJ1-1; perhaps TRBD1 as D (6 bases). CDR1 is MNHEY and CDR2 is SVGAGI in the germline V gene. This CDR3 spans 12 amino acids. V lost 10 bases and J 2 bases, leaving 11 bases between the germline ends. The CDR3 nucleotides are TGTGCCATCGACAGGATTAACACTGAAGCTTTCTTT. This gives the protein CAIDRINTEAFF.

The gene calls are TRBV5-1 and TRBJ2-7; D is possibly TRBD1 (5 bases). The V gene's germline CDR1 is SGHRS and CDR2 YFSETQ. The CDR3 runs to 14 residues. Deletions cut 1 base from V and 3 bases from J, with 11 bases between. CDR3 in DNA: TGCGCCAGCAGCTTGATTCAGGGAAACTACGAGCAGTACTTC. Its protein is CASSLIQGNYEQYF.

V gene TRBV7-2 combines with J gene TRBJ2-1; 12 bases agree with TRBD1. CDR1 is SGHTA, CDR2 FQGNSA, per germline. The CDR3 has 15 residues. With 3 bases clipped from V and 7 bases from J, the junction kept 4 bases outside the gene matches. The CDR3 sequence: CASSLGQGAWNEQFF. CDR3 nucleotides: TGTGCCAGCAGCTTGGGACAGGGGGCTTGGAATGAGCAGTTCTTC.

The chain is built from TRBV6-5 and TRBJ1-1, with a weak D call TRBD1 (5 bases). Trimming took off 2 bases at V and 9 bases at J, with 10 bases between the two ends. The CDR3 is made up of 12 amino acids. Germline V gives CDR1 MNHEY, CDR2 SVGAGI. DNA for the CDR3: TGTGCCAGCAGTTACCTGTGGGGCCAAGCTTTCTTT. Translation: CASSYLWGQAFF.

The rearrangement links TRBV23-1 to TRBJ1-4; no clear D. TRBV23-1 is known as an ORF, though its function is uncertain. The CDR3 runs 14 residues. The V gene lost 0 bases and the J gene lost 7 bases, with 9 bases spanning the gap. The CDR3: CASSQSGGSEKLFF. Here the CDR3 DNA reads TGCGCCAGCAGTCAATCGGGCGGGAGTGAAAAACTGTTTTTT.

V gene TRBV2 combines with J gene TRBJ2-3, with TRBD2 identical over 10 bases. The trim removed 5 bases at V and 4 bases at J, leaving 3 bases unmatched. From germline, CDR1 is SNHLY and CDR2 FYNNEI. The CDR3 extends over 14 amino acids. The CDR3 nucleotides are TGTGCCAGCAGTCTAAGCGGGGGGGCAGATACGCAGTATTTT. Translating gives CASSLSGGADTQYF. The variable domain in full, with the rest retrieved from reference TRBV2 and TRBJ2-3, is EPEVTQTPSHQVTQMGQEVILRCVPISNHLYFYWYRQILGQKVEFLVSFYNNEISEKSEIFDDQFSVERPDGSNFTLKIRSTKLEDSAMYFCASSLSGGADTQYFGPGTRLTVL.

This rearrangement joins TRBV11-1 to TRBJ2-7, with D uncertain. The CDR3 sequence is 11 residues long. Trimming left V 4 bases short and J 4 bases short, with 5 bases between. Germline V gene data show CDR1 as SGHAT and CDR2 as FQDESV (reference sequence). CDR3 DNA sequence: TGTGCCAGCAGCTCCCAATACGAGCAGTACTTC. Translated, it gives CASSSQYEQYF.

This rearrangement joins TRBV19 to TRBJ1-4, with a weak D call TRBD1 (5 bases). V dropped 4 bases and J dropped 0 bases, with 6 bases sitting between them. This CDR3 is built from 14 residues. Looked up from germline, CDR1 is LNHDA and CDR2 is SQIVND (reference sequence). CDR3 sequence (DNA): TGTGCCAGTAGTAGGACAACAACTAATGAAAAACTGTTTTTT. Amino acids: CASSRTTTNEKLFF.

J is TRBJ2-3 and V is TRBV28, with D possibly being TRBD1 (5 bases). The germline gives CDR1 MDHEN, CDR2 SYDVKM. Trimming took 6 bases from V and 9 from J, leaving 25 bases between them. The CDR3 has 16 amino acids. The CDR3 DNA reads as TGTGCCAGCAGCTTAACAGGCCTCACTCTTCTAGGAACGCAGTATTTT. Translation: CASSLTGLTLLGTQYF.

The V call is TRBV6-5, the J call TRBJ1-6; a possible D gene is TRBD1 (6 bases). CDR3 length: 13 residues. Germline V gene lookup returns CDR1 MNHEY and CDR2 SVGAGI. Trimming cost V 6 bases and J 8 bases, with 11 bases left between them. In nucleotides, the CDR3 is TGTGCCAGCAGGACAGGCTCCGATTCACCCCTCCACTTT. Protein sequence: CASRTGSDSPLHF.

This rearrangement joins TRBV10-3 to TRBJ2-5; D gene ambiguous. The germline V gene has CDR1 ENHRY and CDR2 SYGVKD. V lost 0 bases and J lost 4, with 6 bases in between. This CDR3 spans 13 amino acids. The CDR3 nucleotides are TGTGCCATCAGTGAGTCGACTCGAGAGACCCAGTACTTC. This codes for CAISESTRETQYF.

CDR3 DNA: TGTGCCAGCAGCCCCGGACAGCACTCTGGAAACACCATATATTTT. Its translation is CASSPGQHSGNTIYF. The V gene is TRBV7-7, the J gene TRBJ1-3; possibly TRBD1 for D (6 bases). This CDR3 contains 15 residues. V was clipped by 5 bases and J by 0 bases, with 11 bases between them. Per germline, CDR1 SSHAT and CDR2 FNYEAQ (reference sequence).

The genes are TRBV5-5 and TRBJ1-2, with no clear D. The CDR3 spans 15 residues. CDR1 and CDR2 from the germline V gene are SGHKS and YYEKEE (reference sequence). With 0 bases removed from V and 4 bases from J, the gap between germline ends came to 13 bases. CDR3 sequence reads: CASSLAGGQTYGYTF. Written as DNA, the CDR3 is TGTGCCAGCAGCTTGGCCGGTGGGCAGACCTATGGCTACACCTTC.

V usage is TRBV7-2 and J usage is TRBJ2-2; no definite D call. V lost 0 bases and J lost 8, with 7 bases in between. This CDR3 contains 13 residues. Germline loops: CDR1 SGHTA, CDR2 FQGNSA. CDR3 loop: CASSLAGWGELFF. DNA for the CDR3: TGTGCCAGCAGCTTAGCCGGGTGGGGGGAGCTGTTTTTT.

CDR3 nucleotide sequence: TGCGCCAGCAGCGGAACAGGGATAGTCGGAAACACCATATATTTT. Protein product: CASSGTGIVGNTIYF. V usage is TRBV5-1 and J usage is TRBJ1-3, with D perhaps matching TRBD1 (6 bases). This CDR3 region has 15 residues. Germline assignment: CDR1 SGHRS and CDR2 YFSETQ. V lost 4 bases to trimming and J lost 4 bases, with 15 bases between them.

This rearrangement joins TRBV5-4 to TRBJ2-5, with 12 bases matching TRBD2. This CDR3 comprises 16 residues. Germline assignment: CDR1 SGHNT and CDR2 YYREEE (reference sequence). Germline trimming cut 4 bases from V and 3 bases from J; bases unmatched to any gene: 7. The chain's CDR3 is CASSPRLAGAKETQYF. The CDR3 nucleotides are TGTGCCAGCAGCCCACGACTAGCGGGGGCCAAAGAGACCCAGTACTTC.

The CDR3 sequence: CASSLVRAGTGDEQYF. CDR3 sequence (DNA): TGTGCCAGCAGCTTAGTACGGGCCGGGACAGGGGACGAGCAGTACTTC. The chain uses TRBV7-6 and TRBJ2-7, with 10 positions matching TRBD1. This CDR3 spans 16 amino acids. With V trimmed by 1 base and J by 5 bases, 8 bases remained unmatched. CDR1 and CDR2 (germline): SGHVS, FNYEAQ.

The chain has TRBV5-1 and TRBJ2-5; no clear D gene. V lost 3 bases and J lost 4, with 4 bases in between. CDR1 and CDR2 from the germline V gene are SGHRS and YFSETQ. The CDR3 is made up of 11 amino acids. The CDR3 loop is CASSSTETQYF. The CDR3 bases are TGCGCCAGCAGCTCTACAGAGACCCAGTACTTC. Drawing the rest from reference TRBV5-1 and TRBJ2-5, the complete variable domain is KAGVTQTPRYLIKTRGQQVTLSCSPISGHRSVSWYQQTPGQGLQFLFEYFSETQRNKGNFPGRFSGRQFSNSRSEMNVSTLELGDSALYLCASSSTETQYFGPGTRLLVL.

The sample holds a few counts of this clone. The CDR3 region is CASRSTGTSLQFF. The CDR3 region has the DNA TGCGCCAGCAGATCCACCGGGACTAGCCTACAGTTCTTC. The chain joins TRBV10-1 to TRBJ2-1, with TRBD2 matching over 9 bases. The CDR3 extends over 13 amino acids. The germline V gene encodes CDR1 WNHNN and CDR2 SYGVQD (reference sequence). The trim removed 6 bases at V and 13 bases at J, leaving 10 bases unmatched.

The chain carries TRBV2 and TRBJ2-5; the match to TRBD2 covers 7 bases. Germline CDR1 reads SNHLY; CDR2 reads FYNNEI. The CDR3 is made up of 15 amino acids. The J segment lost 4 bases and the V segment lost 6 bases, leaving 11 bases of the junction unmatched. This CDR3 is CASSGDYPEGETQYF. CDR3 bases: TGTGCCAGCAGCGGGGACTACCCCGAGGGAGAGACCCAGTACTTC.